The source of this T cell receptor beta chain is a study of shared clonotypes between healthy human individuals. Broader study findings: A few donors had around 5% of their naive CD4 clonotypes in common. Estimated richness was generally greater in naive than memory subsets.

Sequencing used immunoSEQ multiplex PCR; TCRdb keeps in-frame clones, though not all of them. This table holds more than 2 million clones, about 95% found once. Naive CD8 isolation took CD45RO-negative cells positively selected for CCR7 and excluded terminally differentiated effector memory CD45RA+ cells. With regard to this clone: Its target is unknown.

This CDR3 is 12 amino acids long. Trimming stripped 8 bases from V and 2 bases from J, with 9 bases between. The germline CDR1 and CDR2 sequences are MNHNY and SVGAGI (reference sequence). The V gene is TRBV6-6, the J gene TRBJ1-2; maybe TRBD1 (5 bases). The sequence came from a man younger than 30 in good health. Sequenced material: naive CD8+ T cells sorted from blood. The CDR3 loop is CASLEGNYGYTF. The CDR3 nucleotides are TGTGCCAGCCTAGAGGGGAACTATGGCTACACCTTC.